This entry lists 15 T cell receptor beta chains sequenced from one sample in a study of sequential checkpoint blockade in melanoma. Treatment defined: randomized to nivolumab then ipilimumab (arm A) or the reverse (arm B). The assay was immunoSEQ multiplex PCR, and TCRdb's table has in-frame clones only and misses some. The table has 20,000 to 25,000 clones, roughly four fifths seen once. Sample: CD8+ T cells sorted from blood (inferred from file names), taken from a patient given nivolumab and ipilimumab in sequence. The receptors derive from a human donor with melanoma.

The chain links TRBV29-1 to TRBJ1-2; 12 bases line up with TRBD1. This CDR3 has 12 residues. Germline CDR1 and CDR2: SQVTM and ANQGSEA. V shed 6 bases and J 8 bases; nucleotides not matched to a gene: 4. The CDR3 reads CSVGTGGDGYTF. The CDR3 DNA reads as TGCAGCGTCGGGACAGGGGGCGACGGCTACACCTTC.

The V gene is TRBV7-9, the J gene TRBJ2-5; TRBD1 matches at 8 bases. Germline CDR1 SEHNR, CDR2 FQNEAQ (reference sequence). Trimming cost V 4 bases and J 4 bases; bases outside gene matches: 11. This CDR3 contains 16 residues. In DNA, the CDR3 is TGTGCCAGCAGCTCCTGGGGCAGGGGGCGGGTAGAGACCCAGTACTTC. The encoded protein is CASSSWGRGRVETQYF.

The V gene is TRBV11-3, the J gene TRBJ2-1; 10 bases line up with TRBD1. CDR1 SGHNT and CDR2 YENEEA come from the germline V gene. This CDR3 region has 15 residues. V was pared by 5 bases and J by 7 bases, with 8 bases of the junction left unmatched. CDR3 residues: CASSPRQGAYNEQFF. The CDR3 DNA reads TGTGCCAGCAGCCCCAGACAGGGGGCTTATAATGAGCAGTTCTTC.

The V and J genes are TRBV29-1 and TRBJ2-2, with a tentative D call TRBD2 (6 bases). Germline CDR1 SQVTM, CDR2 ANQGSEA. This CDR3 is built from 15 residues. The V gene lost 6 bases and the J gene lost 4 bases, with 18 bases spanning the gap. CDR3 loop: CSVEGLLVGTGELFF. The CDR3 region has the DNA TGCAGCGTGGAGGGACTCCTCGTTGGCACCGGGGAGCTGTTTTTT.

V usage is TRBV11-3 and J usage is TRBJ2-1, with 7 positions matching TRBD2. V lost 3 bases, J lost 7 bases, and 15 bases stayed unmatched. The CDR3 length is 17 residues. CDR1 and CDR2 from the germline V gene are SGHNT and YENEEA. CDR3 DNA: TGTGCCAGCAGCTTCCCTTTCGGCGGGAGAAGGGGAAATGAGCAGTTCTTC. Protein sequence: CASSFPFGGRRGNEQFF. Complete variable domain (other parts from reference TRBV11-3 and TRBJ2-1): EAGVVQSPRYKIIEKKQPVAFWCNPISGHNTLYWYLQNLGQGPELLIRYENEEAVDDSQLPKDRFSAERLKGVDSTLKIQPAELGDSAVYLCASSFPFGGRRGNEQFFGPGTRLTVL.

The chain uses TRBV7-3 and TRBJ2-2; 7 bases are shared with TRBD2. The trim removed 0 bases at V and 4 bases at J, leaving 11 bases unmatched. Looked up from germline, CDR1 is SGHTA and CDR2 is FQGTGA. CDR3 length: 18 amino acids. CDR3: CASSLTGRRETTTGELFF. CDR3 in DNA: TGTGCCAGCAGCTTAACGGGACGGCGGGAGACCACCACCGGGGAGCTGTTTTTT.

V and J are TRBV27 and TRBJ2-7; D gene unclear. The germline V and J ends were trimmed by 6 bases and 10 bases, with 16 bases remaining between them. Germline CDR1 reads MNHEY; CDR2 reads SMNVEV (reference sequence). The length of the CDR3 is 12 residues. The CDR3 here is CASSFTPLRQYF. CDR3 nucleotides: TGTGCCAGCAGCTTTACCCCACTCCGCCAGTACTTC.

The chain links TRBV5-6 to TRBJ2-7; TRBD1 matches 9 bases. J was trimmed by 7 bases and V by 4 bases; bases with no gene match: 9. Germline lookup yields CDR1 SGHDT and CDR2 YYEEEE. This CDR3 is 14 amino acids long. CDR3 coding DNA: TGTGCCAGCAGCGATGACAGGGGGATGGGTGAGCAGTACTTC. Protein sequence: CASSDDRGMGEQYF.

Here the CDR3 reads CASSFRGGGYTF. CDR3 sequence (DNA): TGTGCCAGCAGTTTCAGGGGTGGCGGCTACACCTTC. The V gene is TRBV27, the J gene TRBJ1-2; D perhaps matches TRBD1 (6 bases). Germline CDR1 MNHEY, CDR2 SMNVEV (reference sequence). The V gene lost 3 bases and the J gene lost 8 bases, with 10 bases spanning the gap. The CDR3 has 12 amino acids.

V gene TRBV27 combines with J gene TRBJ2-7, with a possible D match to TRBD1 (5 bases). This CDR3 comprises 15 residues. Germline lookup yields CDR1 MNHEY and CDR2 SMNVEV (reference sequence). V lost 2 bases, J lost 2 bases, and 13 bases lay in between. CDR3 region: CASSLEAGPPYEQYF. CDR3 in DNA: TGTGCCAGCAGTTTAGAGGCAGGGCCTCCCTACGAGCAGTACTTC.

This clone was picked up a small number of times. The rearrangement joins TRBV9 to TRBJ2-2; D is perhaps TRBD2 (5 bases). Trimming stripped 0 bases from V and 2 bases from J, with 11 bases between. The CDR3 length is 16 residues. Germline CDR1 SGDLS, CDR2 YYNGEE. The chain's CDR3 is CASSVEVSGNTGELFF. DNA of the CDR3: TGTGCCAGCAGCGTAGAGGTTTCGGGAAACACCGGGGAGCTGTTTTTT.

The chain combines TRBV29-1 with TRBJ2-5, with a possible D match to TRBD1 (5 bases). This CDR3 has 13 residues. Trimming shortened V by 6 bases and J by 1 base, and 12 bases separated the two germline ends. CDR1 SQVTM and CDR2 ANQGSEA come from the germline V gene. The CDR3 here is CSVGPGSQETQYF. The CDR3 nucleotides are TGCAGCGTGGGCCCAGGGTCCCAAGAGACCCAGTACTTC.

The J gene is TRBJ1-4, the V gene TRBV28, with TRBD1 matching over 10 bases. Germline loops: CDR1 MDHEN, CDR2 SYDVKM. The CDR3 spans 14 residues. V dropped 5 bases and J dropped 7; count of bases not matched to a gene: 4. Here the CDR3 DNA reads TGTGCCAGCAGTCCGGGACAGGGGCGTGAAAAACTGTTTTTT. Its protein product is CASSPGQGREKLFF.

V gene TRBV6-5 combines with J gene TRBJ2-7, with 14 bases that match TRBD2. CDR1 and CDR2 from the germline V gene are MNHEY and SVGAGI. The trim removed 4 bases at V and 2 bases at J, leaving 4 bases unmatched. The CDR3 is 16 residues long. CDR3 coding DNA: TGTGCCAGCAGTTTTGGGACTAGCGGGAGTACCTACGAGCAGTACTTC. This sequence encodes CASSFGTSGSTYEQYF.

V usage is TRBV5-1 and J usage is TRBJ2-7; 9 bases agree with TRBD1. Germline V CDR1 and CDR2: SGHRS, YFSETQ. V shed 4 bases, J shed 6 bases, and the junction held 14 bases outside the gene matches. The CDR3 has 16 amino acids. The CDR3, as DNA: TGCGCCAGCAGCCCATACGGGACAGGGTATGCGAGCGAGCAGTACTTC. This translates into CASSPYGTGYASEQYF.